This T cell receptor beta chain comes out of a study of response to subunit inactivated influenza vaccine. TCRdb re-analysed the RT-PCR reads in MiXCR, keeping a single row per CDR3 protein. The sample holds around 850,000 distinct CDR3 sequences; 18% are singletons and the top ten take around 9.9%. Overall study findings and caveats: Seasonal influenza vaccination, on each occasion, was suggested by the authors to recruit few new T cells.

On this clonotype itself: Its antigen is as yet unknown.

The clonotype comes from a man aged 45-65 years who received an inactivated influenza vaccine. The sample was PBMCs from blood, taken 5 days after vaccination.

The CDR3 nucleotides read TGCGCCAGCACACCAGGGACAGGCGACACCGGGGAGCTGTTTTTT. Its protein product is CASTPGTGDTGELFF. The chain carries TRBV5-1 and TRBJ2-2; 8 bases fit TRBD1. J gave up 3 bases and V 6 bases, and 7 bases lay outside the gene matches. The CDR3 contains 15 residues. CDR1 is SGHRS, CDR2 YFSETQ, per germline.